The subject of this entry is one TCR beta chain. Trimming removed 1 base from V and 7 bases from J; junction bases left unmatched: 4. Germline CDR1 reads MDHEN; CDR2 reads SYDVKM. The CDR3 is 14 residues long. This entry comes from a study of blood T cell repertoires in COVID-19. On the study more broadly: The United States, Italy and Spain supplied acute and convalescent COVID-19 samples. In each case, the material was cDNA or gDNA derived from T cells, B-cell-depleted T cells, or PBMCs.

As originally analysed: From reference gene primer amplification, estimates of nucleated cell counts were derived. Produced via immunoSEQ multiplex PCR; TCRdb's table is partial and in-frame only. From that table come the V and J calls and clone size; the DNA was used to work out D and trimming. The repertoire holds around 250,000 clones, with around 90% as singletons. V and J are TRBV28 and TRBJ1-2; the match to TRBD1 covers 9 bases. This TCR was recovered from a human donor in a cohort sampled during active COVID-19. The source material was peripheral blood. The CDR3 sequence is CASSLYRGRGGYTF. The CDR3 DNA is TGTGCCAGCAGTTTATACAGGGGGCGCGGTGGCTACACCTTC.